This T cell receptor beta chain was observed in a study of vaccination effects on CD4 cells after COVID-19. Study-wide findings and caveats: Common cold coronavirus cross-reactivity was shown by only 1 of 255 vaccine-induced clones in healthy vaccinees. The study found marked clonal contraction of infection- and vaccine-induced clones late after vaccination.

Germline V gene sequence: CDR1 LGHDT, CDR2 YNNKEL (reference sequence). The CDR3 has 16 residues. The junction had 4 bases not matched to a gene; V was cut back by 2 bases and J by 2 bases. Produced via immunoSEQ multiplex PCR; TCRdb's table is partial and in-frame only. In the table there are roughly 41,000 clones, over 60% of which are singletons. After expansion with viral peptide pools in the ViraFEST assay, antigen-specific CD4+ T cells were sequenced. It was after more than nine days of culture that CD4+ T cells were isolated. Either the BNT162b2 or mRNA-1273 vaccine was given to participants in two doses. People in the vaccine group had not been infected with SARS-CoV-2 before, and their nucleocapsid antibodies were negative. It was on days 3 and 7 that half the medium was replaced with IL-2 medium. Details on this clone: Antigen: not known.

The origin of this receptor is a human donor who received a COVID-19 vaccine. The source was CD4+ T cells from PBMCs cultured with HCoV-OC43 spike peptides, collected after COVID-19 vaccination. Subset described: HCoV-OC43 spike overlapping peptide pool stimulation. The chain links TRBV3-1 (or the pseudogene TRBV3-2) to TRBJ2-1, with 9 bases fitting TRBD2. CDR3: CASSQTTSGPYNEQFF. CDR3 DNA: TGTGCCAGCAGCCAAACTACTAGCGGGCCCTACAATGAGCAGTTCTTC.